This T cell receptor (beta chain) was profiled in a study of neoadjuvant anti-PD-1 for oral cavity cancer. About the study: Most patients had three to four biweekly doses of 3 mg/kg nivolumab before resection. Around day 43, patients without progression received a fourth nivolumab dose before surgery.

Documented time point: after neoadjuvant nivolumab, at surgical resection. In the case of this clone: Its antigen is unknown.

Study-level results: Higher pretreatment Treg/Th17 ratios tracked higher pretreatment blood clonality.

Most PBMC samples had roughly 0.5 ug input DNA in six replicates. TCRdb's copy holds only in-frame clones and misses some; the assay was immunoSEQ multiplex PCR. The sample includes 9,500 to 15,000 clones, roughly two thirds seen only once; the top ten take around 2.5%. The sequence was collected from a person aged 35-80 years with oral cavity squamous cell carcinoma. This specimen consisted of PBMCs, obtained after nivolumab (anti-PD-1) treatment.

The chain's CDR3 is CASGPGGLETQYF. CDR3 nucleotides: TGTGCTAGTGGCCCAGGGGGCTTAGAGACCCAGTACTTC. V and J are TRBV12-5 and TRBJ2-5; TRBD1 aligns across 8 bases. J was trimmed by 4 bases and V by 6 bases; bases with no gene match: 4. The CDR3 consists of 13 residues. Germline V gene data show CDR1 as LGHNT and CDR2 as FRNRAP.